This TCR beta chain was identified during a study of control samples from healthy donors and cancer patients. The sample holds one count of this clone. Data came from immunoSEQ multiplex PCR; TCRdb stores just in-frame clones and leaves some out. The sample lists some 80,000 clones; approximately 92% were seen once. This clonotype was obtained from a woman aged 55-69 years in good health. The sequenced sample was blood.

This CDR3 reads CASSPGQGEKLFF. CDR3 coding DNA: TGTGCCAGCAGCCCGGGACAGGGAGAAAAACTGTTTTTT. The chain has TRBV7-3 and TRBJ1-4; the match to TRBD1 covers 9 bases. Losses at the gene ends were 5 bases for V and 8 bases for J; bases not matched to a gene: 3. Germline V gene data show CDR1 as SGHTA and CDR2 as FQGTGA. The CDR3 is 13 residues long.